What follows are 18 T cell receptor beta chains derived from one specimen sequenced in a study of blood T cells in healthy people across ages (dated by TCRdb to about 2015). Library preparation employed 5' RACE. The sequencer was an Illumina HiSeq 2500. A second PCR of roughly 6 to 11 cycles was performed with a sample-barcoded 5' primer and a J-beta primer mix. TCRdb reprocessed the public reads (quality trimming at Q25 with fastp, clone calling with MiXCR) and kept in-frame beta chains. Each CDR3 protein gets just one entry, which takes the most common genes and DNA from the rows behind it. Within this sample are approximately 730,000 distinct CDR3 sequences, with about 40% of them counted one time only. The ten top clones hold roughly 20% of the sample. Source material: blood. These receptors all come from a woman in her fifties or sixties in good health.

This clonotype was counted between two and nine times. The rearrangement links TRBV20-1 to TRBJ2-3, with a weak D call TRBD2 (6 bases). Looked up from germline, CDR1 is DFQATT and CDR2 is SNEGSKA (reference sequence). The CDR3 runs to 14 residues. The V end lost 3 bases, the J end lost 2 bases, and 12 bases lay between the germline ends. CDR3 loop: CSASKSGLTDTQYF. CDR3 nucleotides: TGCAGTGCTAGTAAGAGCGGGCTCACAGATACGCAGTATTTT.

A few counts support this clonotype. The chain is built from TRBV20-1 and TRBJ1-5; 7 bases agree with TRBD1. In germline, CDR1 is DFQATT, CDR2 SNEGSKA (reference sequence). The J segment lost 7 bases and the V segment lost 6 bases, leaving 9 bases of the junction unmatched. The CDR3 runs 13 residues. Here the CDR3 reads CSASSRGEQPQHF. The CDR3 nucleotides read TGCAGTGCCAGTTCCAGGGGGGAGCAGCCCCAGCATTTT.

The J gene is TRBJ2-7, the V gene TRBV11-2; TRBD2 matches at 7 bases. The CDR3 spans 15 residues. CDR1 and CDR2 from the germline V gene are SGHAT and FQNNGV. The J segment lost 4 bases and the V segment lost 5 bases, leaving 11 bases of the junction unmatched. CDR3 region: CASSLTTGGFYEQYF. As DNA, the CDR3 is TGTGCCAGCAGCCTAACCACGGGGGGTTTTTACGAGCAGTACTTC.

The chain carries TRBV10-2 and TRBJ2-3; D perhaps matches TRBD1 (5 bases). Trimming left V 7 bases short and J 5 bases short, with 13 bases between. CDR3 size: 13 residues. Germline CDR1 WSHSY, CDR2 SAAADI. The CDR3 nucleotides are TGCGCCAGCATGAGACAGCCCCAAGATACGCAGTATTTT. Encoded protein: CASMRQPQDTQYF.

As to this clonotype: This may stem from a read error, because a much larger clone lies one nucleotide away. The gene calls are TRBV29-1 and TRBJ2-5; possibly TRBD2 for D (5 bases). The CDR3 has 12 residues. The V gene lost 6 bases and the J gene lost 1 base, with 9 bases spanning the gap. Per germline, CDR1 SQVTM and CDR2 ANQGSEA. CDR3 residues: CSVRTFQETQYF. In nucleotides, the CDR3 is TGCAGCGTGCGGACTTTCCAAGAGACCCAGTACTTC.

The rearrangement links TRBV6-5 to TRBJ1-2; D gene uncertain. Germline V gene lookup returns CDR1 MNHEY and CDR2 SVGAGI. This CDR3 is built from 13 residues. Trimming removed 5 bases from V and 0 bases from J, with 7 bases in between. The CDR3 DNA sequence: TGTGCCAGCAGTGCCCAGACTAACTATGGCTACACCTTC. Translating gives CASSAQTNYGYTF.

The rearrangement links TRBV3-1 to TRBJ2-1; 14 bases fit TRBD2. Germline V gene data show CDR1 as LGHDT and CDR2 as YNNKEL (reference sequence). This CDR3 spans 18 amino acids. Trimming took 0 bases from V and 7 from J; bases not matched to a gene: 8. CDR3 sequence reads: CASSQDWTSGGPGNEQFF. CDR3 DNA sequence: TGTGCCAGCAGCCAAGATTGGACTAGCGGGGGGCCGGGGAATGAGCAGTTCTTC.

This clonotype was seen only a few times. The chain is built from TRBV20-1 and TRBJ2-4, with 9 bases that match TRBD2. There are 17 residues in the CDR3. CDR1 DFQATT and CDR2 SNEGSKA come from the germline V gene (reference sequence). V lost 3 bases and J lost 0; bases outside the gene matches: 9. The CDR3 region has the DNA TGCAGTGCTAGGGATACGGCGGGAGGGCTAGCCAAAAACATTCAGTACTTC. Its protein is CSARDTAGGLAKNIQYF.

V and J are TRBV20-1 and TRBJ2-3; no definite D call. The CDR3 has 12 residues. Germline-derived CDR1 and CDR2 are DFQATT and SNEGSKA (reference sequence). V lost 1 base and J lost 6, with 8 bases in between. In nucleotides, the CDR3 is TGCAGTGCTAGAGCACCGGAGGATACGCAGTATTTT. It codes for CSARAPEDTQYF.

The chain is built from TRBV6-6 and TRBJ2-7; TRBD1 agrees at 7 bases. The J call is in doubt because the DNA end fits TRBJ2-5 better. This CDR3 contains 14 residues. Germline-derived CDR1 and CDR2 are MNHNY and SVGAGI (reference sequence). CDR3 in amino acids: CASSSTGDRETQYF. In DNA form, the CDR3 reads TGTGCCAGCAGTTCCACAGGGGATCGGGAGACCCAGTACTTC.

This chain links TRBV28 with TRBJ1-6, with 8 bases fitting TRBD1. CDR1 and CDR2 from the germline V gene are MDHEN and SYDVKM. The CDR3 runs to 14 residues. With V trimmed by 5 bases and J by 7 bases, 4 bases remained unmatched. This CDR3 reads CASSKRTGNSPLHF. The CDR3 DNA follows: TGTGCCAGCAGTAAACGGACAGGGAATTCACCCCTCCACTTT.

This clonotype occurred many times. This sequence joins TRBV12-3 or TRBV12-4 and TRBJ2-1; 7 bases fit TRBD1. The junction had 6 bases not matched to a gene; V was cut back by 5 bases and J by 2 bases. This CDR3 has 15 residues. CDR3 protein: CASSIQGKTYNEQFF. The CDR3 DNA reads TGTGCCAGCAGTATACAGGGGAAAACCTACAATGAGCAGTTCTTC.

This chain links TRBV7-9 with TRBJ1-1, with D perhaps matching TRBD1 (5 bases). V lost 4 bases and J lost 6, with 12 bases in between. Germline values: CDR1 SEHNR, CDR2 FQNEAQ (reference sequence). The CDR3 spans 13 residues. This chain's CDR3 is CASSWDRTSEAFF. For the CDR3, the DNA is TGTGCCAGCAGCTGGGACCGGACGTCTGAAGCTTTCTTT.

The V and J genes are TRBV6-6 and TRBJ2-1; 8 nucleotides agree with TRBD2. After removal of 3 bases from V and 2 bases from J, the junction contained 3 bases not matched to a gene. The CDR3 extends over 15 amino acids. CDR1 and CDR2 (germline): MNHNY, SVGAGI (reference sequence). The CDR3 DNA reads as TGTGCCAGCAGTTATAGCGGGACTCCCTACAATGAGCAGTTCTTC. Translating gives CASSYSGTPYNEQFF.

The rearrangement joins TRBV2 to TRBJ2-2; 12 bases match TRBD2. Per germline, CDR1 SNHLY and CDR2 FYNNEI. Unmatched junction bases numbered 3, after V lost 9 bases and J lost 4 bases. There are 14 residues in the CDR3. The CDR3 reads CARSSGGGTGELFF. CDR3 in DNA: TGTGCCAGGTCTAGCGGGGGGGGCACCGGGGAGCTGTTTTTT.

This clonotype was detected once. This rearrangement joins TRBV4-1 to TRBJ1-6, with TRBD1 as a possible D gene (6 bases). The CDR3 is 16 residues long. In germline, CDR1 is MGHRA, CDR2 YSYEKL. The germline V and J ends were trimmed by 4 bases and 8 bases, with 18 bases remaining between them. This chain's CDR3 is CASSLNVGHRDSPLHF. CDR3 DNA sequence: TGCGCCAGCAGCCTTAACGTAGGCCACAGGGATTCACCCCTCCACTTT.

This chain connects TRBV20-1 to TRBJ2-3; the match to TRBD2 covers 9 bases. V was pared by 6 bases and J by 1 base, with 11 bases of the junction left unmatched. CDR3 length: 16 amino acids. Germline V gene sequence: CDR1 DFQATT, CDR2 SNEGSKA (reference sequence). The CDR3 is CSALSREGDRTDTQYF. The CDR3 nucleotides read TGCAGTGCCCTCTCGCGGGAGGGAGATCGCACAGATACGCAGTATTTT.

The J gene is TRBJ1-4, the V gene TRBV5-8; D might be TRBD1 (6 bases). Germline V gene sequence: CDR1 SGHTS, CDR2 YDEGEE. The germline V and J ends were trimmed by 5 bases and 8 bases, with 13 bases remaining between them. This CDR3 contains 13 residues. Here the CDR3 reads CASSRTAEEKLFF. For the CDR3, the DNA is TGTGCCAGCAGTCGGACAGCCGAAGAAAAACTGTTTTTT.